This T cell receptor (beta chain) was profiled in a study of cytomegalovirus exposure and HLA in healthy donors. Study-wide context: Early released data had tens of millions of unique TCRs, all coming from HLA-typed donors.

Whole-study findings and limits: A previous analysis found most TCR beta V segments productive roughly 90% or roughly 30% of the time. Reported results showed that the classifier diagnosed cytomegalovirus status with high specificity and sensitivity.

A note on this clone: What it recognizes is unknown.

The germline V and J ends were trimmed by 3 bases and 6 bases, with 15 bases remaining between them. CDR3 length equals 14 residues. Per the germline V gene, CDR1 is SGHTA and CDR2 is FQGNSA. Researchers ran the PCR with 60 Vbeta and 13 Jbeta primers. Libraries were prepared by immunoSEQ multiplex PCR; TCRdb keeps only in-frame clonotypes and omits some of them. The table records some 180,000 clones, 70% to 75% of them present only once. Sequencing used PBMCs. J is TRBJ2-7 and V is TRBV7-2, with D tentatively TRBD2 (5 bases). The source of this sequence is a male donor in good health and CMV-seronegative. DNA of the CDR3: TGTGCCAGCAGCTTCAACACGGGAAGTGGCGAGCAGTACTTC. Residues: CASSFNTGSGEQYF.